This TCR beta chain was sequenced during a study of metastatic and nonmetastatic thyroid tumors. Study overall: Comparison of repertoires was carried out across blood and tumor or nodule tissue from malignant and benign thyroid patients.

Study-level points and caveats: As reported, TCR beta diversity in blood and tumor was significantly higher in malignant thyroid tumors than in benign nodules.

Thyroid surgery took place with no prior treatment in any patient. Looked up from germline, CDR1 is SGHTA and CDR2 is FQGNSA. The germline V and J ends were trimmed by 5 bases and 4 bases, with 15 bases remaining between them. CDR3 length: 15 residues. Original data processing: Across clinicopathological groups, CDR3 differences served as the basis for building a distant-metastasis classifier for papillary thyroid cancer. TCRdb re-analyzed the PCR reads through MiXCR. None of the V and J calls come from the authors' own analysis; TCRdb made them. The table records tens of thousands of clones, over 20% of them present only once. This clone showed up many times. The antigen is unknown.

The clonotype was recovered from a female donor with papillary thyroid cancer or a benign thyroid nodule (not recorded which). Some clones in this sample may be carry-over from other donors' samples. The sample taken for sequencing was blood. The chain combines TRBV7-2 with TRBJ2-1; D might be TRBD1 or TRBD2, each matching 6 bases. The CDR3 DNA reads TGTGCCAGCAGCCTACAGGGCGGGGATTACAATGAGCAGTTCTTC. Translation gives CASSLQGGDYNEQFF.